This record concerns one T cell receptor beta chain sequence. The antigen remains unidentified. The sample comes from a study of radiotherapy plus CTLA-4 blockade in lung cancer. Assay used: immunoSEQ multiplex PCR; TCRdb lists only in-frame clones, some missing. Of around 70,000 clones in the sample, roughly 84% were seen once. Whole-study results and caveats: TCR clones of tumor origin grew in blood after radiotherapy plus ipilimumab.

Lung cancer patients with chemo-refractory metastatic non-small-cell disease were given focal radiation plus CTLA-4 blockade with ipilimumab. This CDR3 contains 11 residues. CDR1 and CDR2 (germline): SQVTM, ANQGSEA. Germline trimming cut 7 bases from V and 12 bases from J; bases unmatched to any gene: 10. This TCR was sampled from a human donor with non-small cell lung cancer that progressed on radiotherapy plus ipilimumab. The V gene is TRBV29-1, the J gene TRBJ1-1; 8 bases match TRBD1. Sample: peripheral blood, taken from a patient treated with radiotherapy plus ipilimumab. The CDR3 protein is CSALTGARSFF. The CDR3, as DNA: TGCAGCGCCTTGACAGGGGCTCGGTCTTTCTTT.